The entry below gives a single T cell receptor beta chain sequence along with its context. Antigen: not known. The PCR made use of 60 Vbeta and 13 Jbeta primers. Clones were read by immunoSEQ multiplex PCR, and TCRdb kept only the in-frame ones, dropping some. Of some 150,000 clones in the sample, roughly 80% were seen once. This record belongs to a study of cytomegalovirus exposure and HLA in healthy donors. Study summary: The early release's HLA-typed donors yielded tens of millions of unique TCRs. Study-wide findings and caveats: As a later analysis showed, a missense DCLRE1C variant was linked to trimming of TCR beta V- and J-genes.

Germline loops: CDR1 SGHDT, CDR2 YYEEEE. J gave up 6 bases and V 1 base, and 8 bases lay outside the gene matches. The CDR3 runs to 15 residues. The V and J genes are TRBV5-6 and TRBJ1-2; 8 bases match TRBD1. This clonotype originated in a young woman in good health and CMV-seropositive. Sequenced material: PBMCs. CDR3 loop: CASSLLDRDRNGYTF. CDR3 nucleotide sequence: TGTGCCAGCAGCTTGCTGGACAGGGATAGAAATGGCTACACCTTC. The variable domain in full, completed from reference TRBV5-6 and TRBJ1-2, reads DAGVTQSPTHLIKTRGQQVTLRCSPKSGHDTVSWYQQALGQGPQFIFQYYEEEERQRGNFPDRFSGHQFPNYSSELNVNALLLGDSALYLCASSLLDRDRNGYTFGSGTRLTVV.